This TCR beta chain was sequenced during a study of blood T cell repertoires in COVID-19. In the study overall: Samples representing acute and convalescent COVID-19 were sourced from the United States, Italy and Spain.

In the study's own analysis: Scientists estimated how many nucleated cells there were by amplifying reference gene primers. Sequencing used immunoSEQ multiplex PCR; TCRdb keeps in-frame clones, though not all of them. That table supplies the V and J calls and clone size; D and trimming were determined from the DNA. The table records 250,000 or so clones, around 81% of them present only once. This CDR3 spans 13 amino acids. V was pared by 3 bases and J by 6 bases, with 4 bases of the junction left unmatched. Individuals drawn from 20 to 25 US areas were roughly 18 to 89 years old. The origin of this receptor is a man aged 45-65 years who had recovered from COVID-19. The chain joins TRBV12-3 or TRBV12-4 to TRBJ1-2, with TRBD1 matching 7 bases. The material sequenced was PBMCs or T cells enriched from blood (not recorded which). The CDR3 DNA reads as TGTGCCAGCAGTTTGCCCGACAGGGATGGCTACACCTTC. Encoded protein: CASSLPDRDGYTF.